This entry describes one T cell receptor beta chain. Which antigen it targets is not known. The record has no base qualities; no much larger clone is one base away. TCRbeta CDR3 regions were amplified from genomic DNA by means of the immunoSEQ Assay, a bias-controlled multiplex PCR. Regarding the original processing steps: Nucleated cell counts per sample were estimated from amplification of reference gene primers within the assay. To quantify the absolute abundance of each unique TCRbeta CDR3 rearrangement, sequence reads were collapsed and filtered. Productive Simpson clonality was computed per sample as the square root of Simpson's diversity index over productive rearrangements. TCRdb re-hosts the immuneACCESS table, in-frame sequences only. Its copies lack some clones; in the studies checked, an unresolved V gene accounts for under half of them, and the cause for the rest is not known. V and J calls and clone size follow that table, whereas D and trimming were derived from the DNA. The sample table lists about 36,000 clones, around nine tenths of them with a count of one. In total, the top ten clones hold about 2.1% of the sample.

These data are taken from a study of blood T cell repertoires in COVID-19 (dated by TCRdb to 2019 to 2021). Context from the whole study: Samples covering the acute and convalescent phases of COVID-19 were provided by collaborators in the United States, Italy and Spain. The sample metadata nearly always contained a de-identified subject ID, COVID-19 status, age in years and sex. HLA class I and class II types, where available, came from metadata supplied by the sample provider rather than from assay-based typing. Samples were obtained from the ongoing ImmuneRACE study (first 160 participants) and from about 1,300 subjects provided by 6 global collaborators. The repertoires were released in a freely available public database intended as a resource for research on the immune response to SARS-CoV-2. The material from the prospective study consisted of cDNA or gDNA derived from T cells, B-cell-depleted T cells, or PBMCs. Deeply sampled blood TCRbeta repertoires from subjects exposed to, actively infected with, or recovered from COVID-19 were included in the dataset.

Whole blood was collected in K2EDTA tubes by collaborating institutions according to the institutions' own protocols. For TCRbeta analysis, collaborators shipped samples in one of three forms: frozen whole blood, isolated PBMCs, or DNA extracted from either of those sample types. The CDR3 covers 13 residues, taking in both the cysteine and the phenylalanine. The kept DNA is CDR3 alone, 39 bases in frame from the first base. The CDR1 and CDR2 encoded by the germline V gene are SGHTS and YDEGEE. Trimming takes 2 bases from V and 5 bases from J, and the germline ends sit 10 bases apart. On the study overall, not on this receptor specifically: The amount of clinical and demographic metadata varied by source and participant and was provided uncurated.

The sequence joins TRBV5-8 to TRBJ2-5; TRBD1 is perhaps the D gene, given 6 matching bases. The receptor's source is a human donor in a cohort sampled during active COVID-19. Material for sequencing was peripheral blood. In nucleotides, the sequence is TGTGCCAGCAGCTTCCAGGGGTTGGAGACCCAGTACTTC. It codes for CASSFQGLETQYF.